Shown below are 26 T cell receptor beta chains from a single sample sequenced in a study of beta chain features in type 1 diabetes. Study results and caveats: Type 1 diabetes patients had TCRB CDR3s that were shorter (moderately but significantly so) in all four CD4+ subsets.

No antigen is known for these receptors. The authors reverse transcribed all of the isolated RNA, so sequencing captured expressed TCRB transcripts. Sequencing used immunoSEQ multiplex PCR; TCRdb keeps in-frame clones, though not all of them. The table shows over 200,000 clones, with approximately 10% occurring only once. The sequenced sample was naive CD4+ T cells from blood. These receptors were obtained from a man younger than 45 with type 1 diabetes.

This clone was detected only once. The chain recombines TRBV29-1 with TRBJ2-1; 8 positions agree with TRBD2. This CDR3 is built from 14 residues. Germline CDR1 and CDR2: SQVTM and ANQGSEA. J was trimmed by 1 base and V by 4 bases; bases with no gene match: 3. The CDR3 sequence: CSVVGGGSYNEQFF. DNA for the CDR3: TGCAGCGTTGTGGGCGGGGGGTCCTACAATGAGCAGTTCTTC.

There are a few counts of this clone. This specimen includes other DNA sequences encoding the same CDR3. The chain recombines TRBV7-2 with TRBJ2-3; no firm D call. This CDR3 has 12 amino acids. The V gene's germline CDR1 is SGHTA and CDR2 FQGNSA. With 4 bases removed from V and 2 bases from J, the gap between germline ends came to 4 bases. The CDR3 coding sequence is TGTGCCAGCAGCTCCTACACAGATACGCAGTATTTT. As protein: CASSSYTDTQYF. Full variable domain (missing parts from reference TRBV7-2 and TRBJ2-3): GAGVSQSPSNKVTEKGKDVELRCDPISGHTALYWYRQSLGQGLEFLIYFQGNSAPDKSGLPSDRFSAERTGGSVSTLTIQRTQQEDSAVYLCASSSYTDTQYFGPGTRLTVL.

In this sample, this clone turned up a few times. The rearrangement links TRBV9 to TRBJ2-5, with 7 bases aligning to TRBD1. The CDR3 length is 14 residues. With 4 bases clipped from V and 3 bases from J, the junction kept 6 bases outside the gene matches. Germline-derived CDR1 and CDR2 are SGDLS and YYNGEE. The CDR3 region is CASSPPGTEETQYF. The DNA of the CDR3 is TGTGCCAGCAGCCCGCCCGGGACAGAAGAGACCCAGTACTTC. Based on the CDR3 plus reference TRBV9 and TRBJ2-5, the full variable domain is DSGVTQTPKHLITATGQRVTLRCSPRSGDLSVYWYQQSLDQGLQFLIQYYNGEERAKGNILERFSAQQFPDLHSELNLSSLELGDSALYFCASSPPGTEETQYFGPGTRLLVL.

This clone was seen more than once but under ten times. The CDR3 DNA reads TGTGCCAGCAGCGCAGGGAGGGGGGGCAATCAGCCCCAGCATTTT. It specifies CASSAGRGGNQPQHF. This chain links TRBV7-9 with TRBJ1-5, with D possibly TRBD1 on 6 matching bases. The germline V gene has CDR1 SEHNR and CDR2 FQNEAQ (reference sequence). The ends were cut back, 5 bases at V and 2 bases at J, with 13 bases in the middle. The CDR3 loop spans 15 amino acids.

This clone was counted between two and nine times. This chain uses TRBV7-3 with TRBJ2-3; D is unclear. Germline CDR1 and CDR2: SGHTA and FQGTGA. The CDR3 contains 15 residues. The germline V and J ends were trimmed by 2 bases and 1 base, with 10 bases remaining between them. The CDR3 sequence: CASSLGQPGTDTQYF. The CDR3 nucleotides read TGTGCCAGCAGCTTAGGGCAGCCAGGCACAGATACGCAGTATTTT. The complete variable domain, with remaining parts taken from reference TRBV7-3 and TRBJ2-3, reads GAGVSQTPSNKVTEKGKYVELRCDPISGHTALYWYRQSLGQGPEFLIYFQGTGAADDSGLPNDRFFAVRPEGSVSTLKIQRTERGDSAVYLCASSLGQPGTDTQYFGPGTRLTVL.

V usage is TRBV4-2 and J usage is TRBJ1-1, with D unclear. V lost 1 base, J lost 2 bases, and 11 bases lay in between. The V gene's germline CDR1 is LGHNA and CDR2 YNFKEQ. The CDR3 is made up of 15 amino acids. CDR3 sequence: CASSQGQTFNTEAFF. The CDR3 DNA reads TGTGCCAGCAGCCAAGGCCAGACATTCAACACTGAAGCTTTCTTT.

This clone occurred a few times. The rearrangement uses TRBV2 and TRBJ1-1, with unresolved D. In germline, CDR1 is SNHLY, CDR2 FYNNEI. This CDR3 spans 11 amino acids. Trimming removed 8 bases at V and 2 bases at J, with 6 bases between. This CDR3 reads CASRVNTEAFF. CDR3 coding DNA: TGTGCCAGCCGGGTAAACACTGAAGCTTTCTTT.

The sample holds a few counts of this clone. The gene calls are TRBV29-1 and TRBJ1-1; no clear D gene. V lost 5 bases and J 3 bases, leaving 13 bases between the germline ends. The CDR3 is made up of 13 amino acids. CDR1 is SQVTM and CDR2 is ANQGSEA in the germline V gene. The CDR3 sequence: CSVKIGSDTEAFF. CDR3 DNA sequence: TGCAGCGTTAAAATCGGGTCGGACACTGAAGCTTTCTTT.

This clone was seen more than once but under ten times. The chain carries TRBV9 and TRBJ2-1, with 13 nucleotides matching TRBD2. CDR1 is SGDLS, CDR2 YYNGEE, per germline. V was pared by 0 bases and J by 4 bases, with 4 bases of the junction left unmatched. The CDR3 sequence is 17 residues long. DNA for the CDR3: TGTGCCAGCAGCGTAGTTCCGACTAGCGGGGGGTACAATGAGCAGTTCTTC. Its protein product is CASSVVPTSGGYNEQFF.

The genes are TRBV7-9 and TRBJ2-1, with TRBD1 matching over 7 bases. The germline gives CDR1 SEHNR, CDR2 FQNEAQ (reference sequence). The CDR3 loop spans 13 amino acids. Trimming removed 4 bases from V and 6 bases from J; junction bases left unmatched: 3. In DNA, the CDR3 is TGTGCCAGCAGCTACAGGGGACGCAATGAGCAGTTCTTC. It is translated as CASSYRGRNEQFF.

The genes are TRBV5-1 and TRBJ2-4; 7 bases align to TRBD1. CDR1 is SGHRS and CDR2 is YFSETQ in the germline V gene. The CDR3 sequence is 13 residues long. Germline trimming cut 4 bases from V and 11 bases from J; bases unmatched to any gene: 9. The CDR3 DNA sequence: TGCGCCAGCAGCAGGGGAGACAGGGAAGTTCAGTACTTC. Translation: CASSRGDREVQYF. Looking up the rest from reference TRBV5-1 and TRBJ2-4 gives the full variable domain: KAGVTQTPRYLIKTRGQQVTLSCSPISGHRSVSWYQQTPGQGLQFLFEYFSETQRNKGNFPGRFSGRQFSNSRSEMNVSTLELGDSALYLCASSRGDREVQYFGAGTRLSVL.

This clone has only a few counts. This chain links TRBV4-3 with TRBJ1-5; D not resolved. Germline V lookup: CDR1 LGHNA, CDR2 YSLEER. There are 15 residues in the CDR3. Trimming stripped 0 bases from V and 4 bases from J, with 10 bases between. CDR3 bases: TGCGCCAGCAGCCAAGATGTAAAGACTAATCAGCCCCAGCATTTT. This encodes CASSQDVKTNQPQHF.

This clone was seen a few times. The gene calls are TRBV4-2 and TRBJ2-1, with 13 bases that match TRBD2. The CDR3 covers 18 residues. V trimming: 4 bases; J trimming: 4 bases; junction bases outside the gene matches: 10. Per germline, CDR1 LGHNA and CDR2 YNFKEQ. The CDR3 nucleotides are TGTGCCAGCAGCCCGTACACCGGGACTAGCGGGGTATACAATGAGCAGTTCTTC. This sequence encodes CASSPYTGTSGVYNEQFF.

This clone was seen a handful of times. This sequence joins TRBV4-1 and TRBJ1-2; D is possibly TRBD1 (5 bases). V lost 0 bases and J lost 8, with 13 bases in between. CDR1 MGHRA and CDR2 YSYEKL come from the germline V gene. This CDR3 region has 14 residues. The CDR3 sequence is CASSQDPQGQGYTF. The CDR3 nucleotides are TGCGCCAGCAGCCAAGATCCCCAGGGTCAGGGCTACACCTTC.

J is TRBJ2-5 and V is TRBV30, with 14 bases identical to TRBD2. Germline loops: CDR1 GTSNPN, CDR2 SVGIG (reference sequence). The V segment lost 1 base and the J segment 1 base; nucleotides outside the gene matches: 2. This CDR3 comprises 16 residues. CDR3 nucleotide sequence: TGTGCCTGGAGTGACGGACTAGCGGGGGGCCAAGAGACCCAGTACTTC. Encoded protein: CAWSDGLAGGQETQYF.

This clone occurred a few times. The chain is built from TRBV25-1 and TRBJ2-2, with D perhaps TRBD2 (5 bases). Germline-derived CDR1 and CDR2 are MGHDK and SYGVNS. This CDR3 is 14 amino acids long. The V end lost 9 bases, the J end lost 5 bases, and 16 bases lay between the germline ends. The chain's CDR3 is CARPLRVSTGELFF. DNA of the CDR3: TGTGCCAGGCCTCTGAGGGTTTCAACCGGGGAGCTGTTTTTT.

This clone has a handful of counts. The rearrangement joins TRBV5-1 to TRBJ1-6, with D unresolved. V lost 4 bases, J lost 9 bases, and 14 bases lay in between. The V gene's germline CDR1 is SGHRS and CDR2 YFSETQ. The length of the CDR3 is 14 residues. The CDR3 is CASSPGSTGSPLHF. As DNA, the CDR3 is TGCGCCAGCAGCCCGGGTTCTACGGGTTCACCCCTCCACTTT. Using reference TRBV5-1 and TRBJ1-6 for the parts outside the CDR3, the full variable domain is KAGVTQTPRYLIKTRGQQVTLSCSPISGHRSVSWYQQTPGQGLQFLFEYFSETQRNKGNFPGRFSGRQFSNSRSEMNVSTLELGDSALYLCASSPGSTGSPLHFGNGTRLTVT.

The CDR3 loop is CASSQYGARGGIQETQYF. CDR3 coding DNA: TGTGCCAGCAGCCAGTATGGGGCCCGCGGTGGGATACAAGAGACCCAGTACTTC. The J gene is TRBJ2-5, the V gene TRBV14; tentative D call: TRBD1 (5 bases). The CDR3 is 18 amino acids. The V and J ends lost 3 bases and 2 bases respectively, with 22 bases between them. The germline gives CDR1 SGHDN, CDR2 FVKESK.

This clone was detected only a few times. The V and J genes are TRBV7-3 and TRBJ1-1; perhaps TRBD1 as D (6 bases). Trimming removed 5 bases from V and 12 bases from J, with 22 bases in between. Per germline, CDR1 SGHTA and CDR2 FQGTGA. The CDR3 consists of 14 residues. For the CDR3, the DNA is TGTGCCAGCAGCCCAGTGACAGGCTCGGGTGGGACTTTCTTT. This codes for CASSPVTGSGGTFF.

The chain recombines TRBV5-6 with TRBJ1-1; D is undetermined. V lost 2 bases to trimming and J lost 1 base, with 3 bases between them. In germline, CDR1 is SGHDT, CDR2 YYEEEE. The CDR3 is 12 amino acids. CDR3 in amino acids: CASSFQNTEAFF. CDR3 DNA sequence: TGTGCCAGCAGCTTCCAGAACACTGAAGCTTTCTTT.

This sequence joins TRBV7-9 and TRBJ2-7; D uncertain. V lost 5 bases and J 0 bases, leaving 11 bases between the germline ends. The CDR3 has 14 residues. Germline CDR1 reads SEHNR; CDR2 reads FQNEAQ (reference sequence). DNA of the CDR3: TGTGCCAGCAGCCGACTCCAGAGCTCCTACGAGCAGTACTTC. This gives the protein CASSRLQSSYEQYF.

As for this clone: Germline and junction disagree at one end, which may indicate a read error. The V call is TRBV10-3, the J call TRBJ2-7; perhaps TRBD2 as D (6 bases). CDR1 is ENHRY and CDR2 is SYGVKD in the germline V gene. This CDR3 has 12 amino acids. The CDR3 DNA follows: TGTGCCATCAGTGAGTCGGAGGGCGGTCCGGACTTC. Translation gives CAISESEGGPDF.

The chain combines TRBV13 with TRBJ2-3; TRBD1 matches at 8 bases. Germline V lookup: CDR1 PRHDT, CDR2 FYEKMQ (reference sequence). V lost 0 bases, J lost 2 bases, and 1 base stayed unmatched. The CDR3 sequence is 15 residues long. The CDR3 bases are TGTGCCAGCAGCTTAGGGACAGGGGTCACAGATACGCAGTATTTT. This gives the protein CASSLGTGVTDTQYF.

CDR3 in amino acids: CASSLTGTGGNGYTF. CDR3 in DNA: TGTGCCAGCAGCCTTACCGGGACAGGGGGCAATGGCTACACCTTC. The chain employs TRBV7-2 and TRBJ1-2; 12 nucleotides match TRBD1. The CDR3 consists of 15 residues. Germline loops: CDR1 SGHTA, CDR2 FQGNSA. J gave up 6 bases and V 5 bases, and 7 bases lay outside the gene matches.

This clone was counted a few times. V gene TRBV28 combines with J gene TRBJ2-7; D is perhaps TRBD1 (6 bases). Trimming pared 7 bases from V and 4 bases from J, leaving 8 bases between. Germline V gene data show CDR1 as MDHEN and CDR2 as SYDVKM. This CDR3 has 11 residues. CDR3 loop: CASTDRYEQYF. CDR3 nucleotides: TGTGCCAGCACAGACAGGTACGAGCAGTACTTC.

The chain couples TRBV4-1 to TRBJ2-7, with D possibly being TRBD1 (6 bases). The CDR3 is 15 residues long. CDR1 is MGHRA and CDR2 is YSYEKL in the germline V gene. The ends were cut back, 1 base at V and 3 bases at J, with 13 bases in the middle. The DNA for the CDR3 is TGCGCCAGCAGCCAAGCAGGGACATACAACTACGAGCAGTACTTC. Residues: CASSQAGTYNYEQYF.